This entry lists 5 T cell receptor beta chains sequenced from one sample in a study of regulatory T cells in long-lasting Graves disease. Noted time point: newly diagnosed GD, antithyroid drugs for less than 3 months. Preparation of the TCR library used RNA extracted from PBMCs. Sequencing libraries for TCR beta were prepared with iRepertoire HTBI primers and Arm-PCR of CDR3 regions. One entry per CDR3 protein, called by TCRdb with MiXCR from the multiplex PCR reads. The table includes more than 350,000 distinct CDR3 sequences, 15% detected once. The data also belong to a second study, concerning T cells in Graves' hyperthyroidism and ophthalmopathy.

The source was peripheral blood mononuclear cells (PBMCs), collected at new diagnosis, from a patient treated with antithyroid drugs. All receptors come from a woman in her twenties or thirties with Graves disease.

Many counts were recorded for this clonotype. The chain uses TRBV6-1 and TRBJ1-2; D is possibly TRBD1 (5 bases). The germline CDR1 and CDR2 sequences are MNHNS and SASEGT. This CDR3 has 13 amino acids. V lost 6 bases and J 4 bases, leaving 12 bases between the germline ends. The CDR3, as DNA: TGTGCCAGCAGCAGGGACGGAGGCTATGGCTACACCTTC. It translates to CASSRDGGYGYTF.

The V call is TRBV27, the J call TRBJ1-6; maybe TRBD1 (6 bases). With 6 bases removed from V and 6 bases from J, the gap between germline ends came to 18 bases. The CDR3 runs 16 residues. The germline V gene has CDR1 MNHEY and CDR2 SMNVEV (reference sequence). The chain's CDR3 is CASRGSGTRVNSPLHF. The CDR3 DNA sequence: TGTGCCAGCAGGGGGTCCGGGACACGAGTTAATTCACCCCTCCACTTT.

This clonotype was detected ten times or more. The genes are TRBV9 and TRBJ1-1; the D gene is possibly TRBD1 (6 bases). This CDR3 region has 14 residues. The germline gives CDR1 SGDLS, CDR2 YYNGEE. V lost 7 bases to trimming and J lost 0 bases, with 13 bases between them. The CDR3 nucleotides are TGTGCCAGCGGACAGACGGCAATGAACACTGAAGCTTTCTTT. It translates to CASGQTAMNTEAFF.

There are many counts of this clonotype. This chain joins TRBV3-1 and TRBJ2-1; D is unresolved. The length of the CDR3 is 12 residues. Trimming shortened V by 6 bases and J by 5 bases, and 8 bases separated the two germline ends. The germline V gene has CDR1 LGHDT and CDR2 YNNKEL (reference sequence). CDR3 in amino acids: CASRQIDNEQFF. The DNA of the CDR3 is TGTGCCAGCAGGCAGATAGACAATGAGCAGTTCTTC.

This clonotype has just a few counts. The gene calls are TRBV10-3 and TRBJ2-1, with 7 bases matching TRBD1. The CDR3 extends over 12 amino acids. V trimming: 10 bases; J trimming: 7 bases; junction bases outside the gene matches: 7. Germline V CDR1 and CDR2: ENHRY, SYGVKD. CDR3 nucleotide sequence: TGTGCCACCGCAGACAGGGAGAATGAGCAGTTCTTC. Its protein is CATADRENEQFF.